These 4 T cell receptor beta chains were all obtained from the same sample, sequenced in a study of T cell changes during pregnancy in multiple sclerosis. Sequenced by immunoSEQ multiplex PCR; TCRdb stores in-frame clones only, minus some. Of 65,000 to 85,000 clones listed, approximately 93% are singletons. Sequences were derived from peripheral blood, sampled in the second trimester of pregnancy. All receptors come from a female donor with multiple sclerosis, enrolled in a pregnancy study.

DNA of the CDR3: TGTGCCAGCAGTCGGACAGGGGAGTGGGAGTTTAAAGCTTTCTTT. Protein product: CASSRTGEWEFKAFF. The V and J genes are TRBV27 and TRBJ1-1, with 9 nucleotides matching TRBD1. V shed 5 bases and J 9 bases; nucleotides not matched to a gene: 13. Per the germline V gene, CDR1 is MNHEY and CDR2 is SMNVEV (reference sequence). The CDR3 spans 15 residues.

The chain employs TRBV28 and TRBJ2-1; 9 bases agree with TRBD1. The CDR3 extends over 17 amino acids. The trim removed 2 bases at V and 7 bases at J, leaving 12 bases unmatched. The germline V gene encodes CDR1 MDHEN and CDR2 SYDVKM. The CDR3 is CASSLRDRDPPGNEQFF. The DNA of the CDR3 is TGTGCCAGCAGTTTAAGGGACAGGGACCCCCCGGGAAATGAGCAGTTCTTC.

This rearrangement joins TRBV19 to TRBJ2-4; 10 bases align to TRBD1. From germline, CDR1 is LNHDA and CDR2 SQIVND (reference sequence). The CDR3 length is 15 residues. After removal of 8 bases from V and 7 bases from J, the junction contained 11 bases not matched to a gene. The CDR3 nucleotides are TGTGCCAGTGCCGAGACAGGGGGCCGGGGGAACATTCAGTACTTC. Residues: CASAETGGRGNIQYF.

This clone was recorded only once. This chain joins TRBV6-5 and TRBJ1-5, with 7 bases lining up with TRBD1. The CDR3 is 15 amino acids. CDR1 is MNHEY and CDR2 is SVGAGI in the germline V gene. The trim removed 3 bases at V and 2 bases at J, leaving 4 bases unmatched. The CDR3, as DNA: TGTGCCAGCAGTTATCCGGGGACAGGCAATCAGCCCCAGCATTTT. Amino acid sequence: CASSYPGTGNQPQHF.